This is a list of T cell receptor beta chains from one sample in a study of a mutant IDH1 vaccine in newly diagnosed glioma. Their target antigens are unknown. Clones were sequenced by immunoSEQ multiplex PCR, and TCRdb holds only the in-frame ones, with some missing. The profile shows tens of thousands of clones, around 83% of them singletons. The sequenced sample was PBMCs, obtained from a glioma patient whose treatment included an IDH1 peptide vaccine. These receptors originate from a woman between 45 and 65 years old with glioma. Both conserved end residues are part of each CDR3. A D gene is named only where the DNA matches it firmly. Size is omitted from some rows. Given values are once, few, many or a class for expanded clones.

v_gene,j_gene,d_gene,abundance,CDR3aa,CDR3nt
TRBV19,TRBJ1-2,TRBD1,NA,CASSSADRGFGYTF,TGTGCCAGTAGTTCCGCGGACAGGGGATTTGGCTACACCTTC
TRBV14,TRBJ2-5,TRBD1,few,CASSPRDRSSYLETQYF,TGTGCCAGCAGCCCCCGGGACAGATCATCCTACTTGGAGACCCAGTACTTC
TRBV5-1,TRBJ1-1,NA,NA,CASSLAGGGTEAFF,TGCGCCAGCAGCTTGGCCGGGGGAGGGACTGAAGCTTTCTTT
TRBV5-1,TRBJ1-2,TRBD1,NA,CASSVDRGFNGYTF,TGCGCCAGCAGCGTTGACAGGGGCTTTAATGGCTACACCTTC
TRBV9,TRBJ2-7,NA,few,CASSGGPEQYF,TGTGCCAGCAGCGGAGGACCCGAGCAGTACTTC
TRBV2,TRBJ1-6,NA,NA,CASSGSVGNSNSPLHF,TGTGCCAGCAGTGGATCGGTGGGGAACTCTAATTCACCCCTCCACTTT
TRBV7-9,TRBJ1-3,NA,NA,CASSLSGQGGGNTIYF,TGTGCCAGCAGCCTCAGCGGGCAGGGAGGAGGAAACACCATATATTTT
TRBV9,TRBJ1-1,NA,once,CASSPNPGGEGTEAFF,TGTGCCAGCAGCCCCAACCCCGGGGGCGAGGGCACTGAAGCTTTCTTT
TRBV29-1,TRBJ2-7,TRBD1,NA,CSVGGTGKNTYEQYF,TGCAGCGTTGGGGGGACAGGCAAGAACACCTACGAGCAGTACTTC
TRBV19,TRBJ1-5,TRBD1,NA,CATAHRGNQPQHF,TGTGCCACCGCACACAGGGGGAATCAGCCCCAGCATTTT
TRBV18,TRBJ2-5,NA,NA,CASSPGQRPETQYF,TGTGCCAGCTCACCAGGCCAACGGCCGGAGACCCAGTACTTC
TRBV18,TRBJ2-1,TRBD2,NA,CASSPRLAGGNEQFF,TGTGCCAGCTCACCGAGACTAGCGGGAGGCAATGAGCAGTTCTTC
TRBV5-6,TRBJ1-6,NA,few,CASSLQEKLYNSPLHF,TGTGCCAGCAGCTTGCAGGAGAAGCTCTATAATTCACCCCTCCACTTT
TRBV7-3,TRBJ1-1,TRBD1,NA,CASSSTGGNTEAFF,TGTGCCAGCAGCTCGACAGGGGGGAACACTGAAGCTTTCTTT
TRBV14,TRBJ2-7,NA,few,CASSQVPGQQYF,TGTGCCAGCAGCCAAGTTCCAGGGCAGCAGTACTTC
TRBV7-2,TRBJ1-1,NA,NA,CASSITVNTEAFF,TGTGCCAGCAGCATAACAGTGAACACTGAAGCTTTCTTT
TRBV2,TRBJ2-7,TRBD1,NA,CACSGTGTYEQYF,TGTGCCTGCTCCGGGACAGGGACGTACGAGCAGTACTTC
TRBV10-3,TRBJ2-1,TRBD2,NA,CAIRIAGGDNEQFF,TGTGCCATCAGGATAGCGGGGGGGGACAATGAGCAGTTCTTC
TRBV27,TRBJ1-2,NA,NA,CASSLGGNYGYTF,TGTGCCAGCAGTTTGGGGGGTAACTATGGCTACACCTTC
TRBV11-2,TRBJ1-2,NA,NA,CASSSANYYGYTF,TGTGCCAGCAGCTCAGCGAATTACTATGGCTACACCTTC
TRBV27,TRBJ1-6,NA,medium-sized,CASSFGVSPLHF,TGTGCCAGCAGTTTTGGGGTTTCACCCCTCCACTTT
TRBV13,TRBJ2-1,NA,NA,CASSLRLDNEQFF,TGTGCCAGCAGCTTGAGACTAGACAATGAGCAGTTCTTC
TRBV7-9,TRBJ2-2,TRBD1,NA,CASSSFTGAGELFF,TGTGCCAGCAGCTCCTTCACAGGGGCCGGGGAGCTGTTTTTT
TRBV2,TRBJ2-2,TRBD2,NA,CASCRGSGGTLNTGELFF,TGTGCCAGCTGCCGAGGGAGCGGGGGGACTTTAAACACCGGGGAGCTGTTTTTT
TRBV11-2,TRBJ1-1,NA,once,CASSLVWGSTEAFF,TGTGCCAGCAGCTTAGTATGGGGGAGCACTGAAGCTTTCTTT
TRBV9,TRBJ1-2,NA,once,CASSVGTGNYGYTF,TGTGCCAGCAGCGTAGGTACGGGCAACTATGGCTACACCTTC
TRBV5-1,TRBJ2-5,NA,NA,CASSLGMGQETQYF,TGCGCCAGCAGCTTGGGTATGGGGCAAGAGACCCAGTACTTC
TRBV5-1,TRBJ2-5,TRBD2,NA,CASSLGSSGGRETQYF,TGCGCCAGCAGCTTGGGTAGTAGCGGGGGAAGGGAGACCCAGTACTTC
TRBV29-1,TRBJ2-7,NA,NA,CSVQKTRTYEQYF,TGCAGCGTTCAGAAGACTAGAACCTACGAGCAGTACTTC
TRBV19,TRBJ2-1,TRBD1,NA,CASSKRTGDANEQFF,TGTGCCAGTAGTAAGAGGACAGGGGATGCGAATGAGCAGTTCTTC